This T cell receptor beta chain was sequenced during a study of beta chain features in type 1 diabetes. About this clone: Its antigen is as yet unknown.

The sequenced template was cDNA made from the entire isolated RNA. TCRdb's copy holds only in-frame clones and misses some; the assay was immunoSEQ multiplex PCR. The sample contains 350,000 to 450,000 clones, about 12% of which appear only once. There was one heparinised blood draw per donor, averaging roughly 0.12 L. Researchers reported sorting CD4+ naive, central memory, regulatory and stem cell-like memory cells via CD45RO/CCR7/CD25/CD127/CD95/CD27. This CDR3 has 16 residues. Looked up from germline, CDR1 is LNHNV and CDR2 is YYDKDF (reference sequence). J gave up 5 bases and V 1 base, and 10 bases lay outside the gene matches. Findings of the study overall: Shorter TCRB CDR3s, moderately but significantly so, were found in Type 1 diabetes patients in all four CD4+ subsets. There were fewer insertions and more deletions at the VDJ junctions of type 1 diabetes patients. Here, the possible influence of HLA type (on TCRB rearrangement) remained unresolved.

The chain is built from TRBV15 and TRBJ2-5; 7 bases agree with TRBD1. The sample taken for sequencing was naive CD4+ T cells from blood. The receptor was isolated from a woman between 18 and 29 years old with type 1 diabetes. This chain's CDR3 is CATSRATGALRETQYF. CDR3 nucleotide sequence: TGTGCCACCAGCAGAGCCACAGGGGCCCTCAGGGAGACCCAGTACTTC.